This T cell receptor beta chain was observed in a study of regulatory T cells in long-lasting Graves disease. Specified time point: newly diagnosed GD, antithyroid drugs for less than 3 months. From PBMCs, RNA was extracted and then used to make the TCR library. Libraries of TCR beta came from iRepertoire HTBI primers plus Arm-PCR of CDR3 regions. TCRdb reprocessed the multiplex PCR reads with MiXCR, giving one entry per CDR3 protein. The data contain a few hundred thousand distinct CDR3 sequences, over 15% of them singletons. The germline gives CDR1 MNHEY, CDR2 SMNVEV (reference sequence). The V and J ends lost 0 bases and 2 bases, in that order; junction bases with no gene match: 4. The CDR3 extends over 17 amino acids. This sample also appeared in a second study, on T cells in Graves' hyperthyroidism and ophthalmopathy. Turning to that study: RT-PCR in the first round (using the HTBI primer set) targeted the TCR CDR3.

Sample: peripheral blood mononuclear cells (PBMCs), taken at new diagnosis, from a patient treated with antithyroid drugs. The J gene is TRBJ2-2, the V gene TRBV27; 9 nucleotides align to TRBD1. This receptor was obtained from a man aged 35 to 55 with Graves disease. The CDR3 DNA sequence: TGTGCCAGCAGTTTATCGCCGGGACAGGGTAACACCGGGGAGCTGTTTTTT. Amino acid sequence: CASSLSPGQGNTGELFF.